The T cell receptor (beta chain) described here comes from a study of CD8 T cells in Susac syndrome. This CDR3 contains 15 residues. The V end lost 7 bases, the J end lost 3 bases, and 19 bases lay between the germline ends. The germline CDR1 and CDR2 sequences are SGHRS and YFSETQ. Reverse transcription used roughly 0.5 to 1 ug RNA and random hexamers. TCRdb ran MiXCR on the immunoSEQ multiplex PCR reads and lists one entry per CDR3 protein. The table has some 77,000 distinct CDR3 sequences, about 93% seen once. This sequence was found in a human donor with Susac syndrome. The specimen sequenced was CD4+ T cells from PBMCs. This chain links TRBV5-1 with TRBJ2-5, with a tentative D call TRBD1 (7 bases). The CDR3 here is CASGTGVGGKETQYF. As DNA, the CDR3 is TGCGCCAGCGGAACGGGGGTAGGGGGCAAAGAGACCCAGTACTTC.